This T cell receptor beta chain was obtained from a study of T and B cells in COVID-19 patients. Each TRB amplification used about 220-500 ng of genomic DNA from blood. TRB rearrangements were amplified by multiplex PCR with BIOMED2 TRB-A/B primers. TCRdb re-analysed the multiplex PCR reads in MiXCR, keeping a single row per CDR3 protein. The sample lists more than 11,000 distinct CDR3 sequences, about 28% occurring once. CDR1 and CDR2 from the germline V gene are MNHNS and SASEGT. The V gene end was trimmed by 4 bases and the J gene end by 0 bases; junction bases not matched to a gene: 7. The CDR3 is 17 amino acids.

The sequenced sample consisted of blood. The chain employs TRBV6-1 and TRBJ1-2, with 11 bases matching TRBD1. The sequence was obtained from a human donor who had recovered from COVID-19. CDR3 region: CASSAADRGLSNYGYTF. CDR3 nucleotide sequence: TGTGCCAGCAGTGCGGCGGACAGGGGGCTGTCTAACTATGGCTACACCTTC.